These T cell receptor beta chains were read from a single sample in a study of T cells in Graves' hyperthyroidism and ophthalmopathy. TCRdb passed the multiplex PCR reads through MiXCR, listing each CDR3 protein once. The sample consists of a few hundred thousand distinct CDR3 sequences, nearly 15% of them appearing once. Material for sequencing was blood. All receptors come from a woman aged 55-69 years with Graves' ophthalmopathy. Each CDR3 is given with its conserved first and last residue. The order of the fields is CDR3 protein, CDR3 DNA, D gene, V gene, J gene, clone size. D genes are given only for firm matches. Size tells how often a clone was seen (once, few, many) or the class of an expanded clone, and some rows leave it out.

CDR3 protein: CASSPRTGATNEKLFF
CDR3 DNA: TGTGCCAGCAGTCCCAGGACAGGTGCAACTAATGAAAAACTGTTTTTT
D gene: TRBD1
V gene: TRBV28
J gene: TRBJ1-4
clone size: few

CDR3 protein: CASSSATSPYNEQFF
CDR3 DNA: TGTGCCAGCAGCTCAGCCACTTCCCCCTACAATGAGCAGTTCTTC
D gene: -
V gene: TRBV7-8
J gene: TRBJ2-1
clone size: many

CDR3 protein: CASSLGRVGIYEQYF
CDR3 DNA: TGCGCCAGCAGCTTGGGCCGCGTCGGGATATACGAGCAGTACTTC
D gene: -
V gene: TRBV5-1
J gene: TRBJ2-7
clone size: many

CDR3 protein: CASSSFSGDFVTDTQYF
CDR3 DNA: TGTGCCAGCAGCTCTTTTAGCGGAGACTTCGTCACAGATACGCAGTATTTT
D gene: -
V gene: TRBV7-9
J gene: TRBJ2-3
clone size: many

CDR3 protein: CASSYSMGGERETQYF
CDR3 DNA: TGTGCCAGCAGTTACTCGATGGGTGGGGAAAGAGAGACCCAGTACTTC
D gene: -
V gene: TRBV6-2/TRBV6-3
J gene: TRBJ2-5
clone size: -

CDR3 protein: CASSQRGPGELFF
CDR3 DNA: TGTGCCAGCAGCCAACGGGGTCCCGGGGAGCTGTTTTTT
D gene: -
V gene: TRBV7-2
J gene: TRBJ2-2
clone size: many

CDR3 protein: CASSFTGSSYEQYF
CDR3 DNA: TGTGCCAGCAGCTTTACCGGGAGCTCCTACGAGCAGTACTTC
D gene: -
V gene: TRBV11-2
J gene: TRBJ2-7
clone size: many

CDR3 protein: CASSQDDAGASYEQYF
CDR3 DNA: TGTGCCAGCAGCCAAGATGACGCGGGAGCCTCCTACGAGCAGTACTTC
D gene: TRBD2
V gene: TRBV4-2
J gene: TRBJ2-7
clone size: few

CDR3 protein: CASSAWTLSERGYTF
CDR3 DNA: TGTGCCAGCAGCGCCTGGACCTTATCCGAACGGGGCTACACCTTC
D gene: -
V gene: TRBV13
J gene: TRBJ1-2
clone size: few

CDR3 protein: CASSQGTGKDEKLFF
CDR3 DNA: TGTGCCAGCAGCCAAGGAACCGGGAAGGATGAAAAACTGTTTTTT
D gene: -
V gene: TRBV3-1
J gene: TRBJ1-4
clone size: many

CDR3 protein: CASSTGGTNEKLFF
CDR3 DNA: TGTGCCAGCAGTACAGGGGGGACTAATGAAAAACTGTTTTTT
D gene: TRBD1
V gene: TRBV28
J gene: TRBJ1-4
clone size: few

CDR3 protein: CSARDLGENEQYF
CDR3 DNA: TGCAGTGCTAGAGATTTAGGCGAAAACGAGCAGTACTTC
D gene: -
V gene: TRBV20-1
J gene: TRBJ2-7
clone size: -

CDR3 protein: CASSREGTGGNQPQHF
CDR3 DNA: TGTGCCAGCAGCAGGGAGGGGACAGGGGGCAATCAGCCCCAGCATTTT
D gene: TRBD1
V gene: TRBV27
J gene: TRBJ1-5
clone size: -

CDR3 protein: CAWSVGRINQPQHF
CDR3 DNA: TGTGCCTGGAGTGTGGGCCGGATCAATCAGCCCCAGCATTTT
D gene: -
V gene: TRBV30
J gene: TRBJ1-5
clone size: few

CDR3 protein: CASGPGTAGRNTIYF
CDR3 DNA: TGTGCTAGTGGCCCCGGGACCGCCGGGAGAAACACCATATATTTT
D gene: -
V gene: TRBV12-5
J gene: TRBJ1-3
clone size: many

CDR3 protein: CASGLARASGGNEQFF
CDR3 DNA: TGTGCTAGTGGTTTGGCCAGGGCTAGCGGGGGAAATGAGCAGTTCTTC
D gene: TRBD2
V gene: TRBV12-5
J gene: TRBJ2-1
clone size: few

CDR3 protein: CASSLVRATEQYF
CDR3 DNA: TGTGCCAGCAGCTTAGTGCGGGCTACGGAGCAGTACTTC
D gene: -
V gene: TRBV7-2
J gene: TRBJ2-7
clone size: many

CDR3 protein: CASSLVDVPEEQFF
CDR3 DNA: TGTGCCAGCAGCTTAGTGGACGTACCGGAGGAGCAGTTCTTC
D gene: -
V gene: TRBV7-2
J gene: TRBJ2-1
clone size: many

CDR3 protein: CASSIGQSGELFF
CDR3 DNA: TGTGCCAGCAGCATAGGACAAAGCGGGGAGCTGTTTTTT
D gene: -
V gene: TRBV5-7
J gene: TRBJ2-2
clone size: -

CDR3 protein: CASTWRVGTNQPQHF
CDR3 DNA: TGTGCCAGTACCTGGCGGGTGGGAACCAATCAGCCCCAGCATTTT
D gene: -
V gene: TRBV19
J gene: TRBJ1-5
clone size: -

CDR3 protein: CASSAPRDGPIEQYF
CDR3 DNA: TGTGCCAGCAGTGCCCCCCGGGACGGACCGATCGAACAGTACTTC
D gene: -
V gene: TRBV12-3/TRBV12-4
J gene: TRBJ2-7
clone size: many

CDR3 protein: CASSDDHSWDEQYF
CDR3 DNA: TGTGCCAGCAGTGACGACCACTCCTGGGACGAGCAGTACTTC
D gene: -
V gene: TRBV6-4
J gene: TRBJ2-7
clone size: many

CDR3 protein: CASNGLAGAGEQFF
CDR3 DNA: TGTGCCAGTAATGGACTAGCGGGAGCGGGTGAGCAGTTCTTC
D gene: TRBD2
V gene: TRBV19
J gene: TRBJ2-1
clone size: few